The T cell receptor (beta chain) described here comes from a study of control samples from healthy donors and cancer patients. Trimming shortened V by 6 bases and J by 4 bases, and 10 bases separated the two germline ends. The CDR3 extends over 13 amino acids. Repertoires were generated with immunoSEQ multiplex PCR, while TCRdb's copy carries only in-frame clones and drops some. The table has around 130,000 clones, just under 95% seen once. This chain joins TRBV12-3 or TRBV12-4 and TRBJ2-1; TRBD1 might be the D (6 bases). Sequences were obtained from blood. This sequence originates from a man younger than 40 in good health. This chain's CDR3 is CASRLTGYNEQFF. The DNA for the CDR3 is TGTGCCAGCAGGCTTACAGGGTACAATGAGCAGTTCTTC.